The 28 T cell receptor beta chains below come from one sample, sequenced in a study of T cells in Graves' hyperthyroidism and ophthalmopathy. The CDR3 regions of TCR beta were amplified from RNA transcripts. The study used the HTBI primer set for a first-round RT-PCR of the TCR CDR3. TCRdb reprocessed the multiplex PCR reads with MiXCR, giving one entry per CDR3 protein. This sample yields about 480,000 distinct CDR3 sequences, of which 13% to 15% are seen a single time; over 15% belongs to the top ten. Source material: blood. The source is a woman aged 18-29 years with Graves' hyperthyroidism.

The CDR3 sequence: CATTGTSESVIRNEQFF. The CDR3 region has the DNA TGTGCCACCACCGGGACTAGCGAGAGCGTTATACGGAATGAGCAGTTCTTC. V is TRBV18 and J is TRBJ2-1, with TRBD2 matching 10 bases. Germline CDR1 reads KGHSH; CDR2 reads LQKENI. The CDR3 has 17 residues. The trim removed 10 bases at V and 7 bases at J, leaving 19 bases unmatched.

At least ten counts were recorded for this clonotype. The chain links TRBV11-3 to TRBJ2-1; a possible D gene is TRBD2 (6 bases). V was clipped by 5 bases and J by 8 bases, with 19 bases between them. The CDR3 runs 15 residues. Germline-derived CDR1 and CDR2 are SGHNT and YENEEA. CDR3 sequence (DNA): TGTGCCAGCAGCGGAGGGGCTATGCGGTTAGATGAGCAGTTCTTC. Its protein is CASSGGAMRLDEQFF.

Comment on this clonotype: This may be a read error: a much more frequent sequence differs by one nucleotide. The rearrangement uses TRBV7-9 and TRBJ2-1, with 7 nucleotides matching TRBD2. The germline gives CDR1 SEHNR, CDR2 FQNEAQ (reference sequence). Germline trimming cut 4 bases from V and 10 bases from J; bases unmatched to any gene: 16. This CDR3 region has 16 residues. The CDR3, as DNA: TGTGCCAGCAGCTCGAATCTAGCGGCTAGCTCCTACGAGCAGTTCTTC. It yields the protein CASSSNLAASSYEQFF.

This clonotype has ten or more counts. This chain links TRBV11-2 with TRBJ2-5; 9 bases align to TRBD2. The CDR3 runs 14 residues. The V and J ends lost 3 bases and 4 bases, in that order; junction bases with no gene match: 3. The germline V gene has CDR1 SGHAT and CDR2 FQNNGV. The CDR3 loop reads CASSFWREGETQYF. In DNA, the CDR3 is TGTGCCAGCAGCTTTTGGCGGGAGGGAGAGACCCAGTACTTC.

The J gene is TRBJ1-1, the V gene TRBV3-1; D might be TRBD1 (5 bases). The germline CDR1 and CDR2 sequences are LGHDT and YNNKEL (reference sequence). The CDR3 covers 14 residues. V lost 2 bases and J 3 bases, leaving 10 bases between the germline ends. The CDR3 bases are TGTGCCAGCAGCCAAAGGGACGGCCACACTGAAGCTTTCTTT. Translating gives CASSQRDGHTEAFF.

This clonotype was seen at least ten times. The chain couples TRBV5-1 to TRBJ1-1; D is uncertain. In germline, CDR1 is SGHRS, CDR2 YFSETQ. Between the trimmed V and J ends, which lost 1 base and 1 base, there was a span of 8 bases. The CDR3 runs 14 residues. CDR3 amino acids: CASSLMRENTEAFF. The CDR3 DNA reads TGCGCCAGCAGCTTGATGAGAGAGAACACTGAAGCTTTCTTT.

This clonotype appeared many times. The V and J genes are TRBV28 and TRBJ1-1; D unresolved. The CDR3 is 13 residues long. V lost 3 bases and J 5 bases, leaving 10 bases between the germline ends. Germline assignment: CDR1 MDHEN and CDR2 SYDVKM. The CDR3 DNA is TGTGCCAGCAGTTTGACCGACACGACTGAAGCTTTCTTT. The encoded protein is CASSLTDTTEAFF. Full variable domain (outside the CDR3, taken from reference TRBV28 and TRBJ1-1): DVKVTQSSRYLVKRTGEKVFLECVQDMDHENMFWYRQDPGLGLRLIYFSYDVKMKEKGDIPEGYSVSREKKERFSLILESASTNQTSMYLCASSLTDTTEAFFGQGTRLTVV.

This clonotype was seen many times. V gene TRBV7-3 combines with J gene TRBJ1-2; TRBD1 aligns across 8 bases. V shed 5 bases, J shed 5 bases, and the junction held 4 bases outside the gene matches. The CDR3 has 13 amino acids. Germline loops: CDR1 SGHTA, CDR2 FQGTGA. The chain's CDR3 is CASSAGQDYGYTF. The CDR3 bases are TGTGCCAGCAGCGCGGGACAGGATTATGGCTACACCTTC.

This clonotype has ten or more counts. V is TRBV28 and J is TRBJ1-2; 9 bases are shared with TRBD1. The J segment lost 2 bases and the V segment lost 3 bases, leaving 13 bases of the junction unmatched. CDR1 is MDHEN and CDR2 is SYDVKM in the germline V gene. This CDR3 has 18 amino acids. The CDR3: CASSFGSLGTGKNYGYTF. CDR3 DNA: TGTGCCAGCAGTTTTGGCTCCCTCGGGACAGGGAAAAACTATGGCTACACCTTC.

In this sample, this clonotype turned up many times. The J gene is TRBJ2-7, the V gene TRBV11-1; D not certain. Germline CDR1 reads SGHAT; CDR2 reads FQDESV (reference sequence). The CDR3 runs to 13 residues. V dropped 0 bases and J dropped 6 bases, with 9 bases sitting between them. CDR3: CASSLAPEFEQYV. DNA for the CDR3: TGTGCCAGCAGCTTAGCGCCAGAATTCGAGCAGTACGTC.

The rearrangement links TRBV20-1 to TRBJ1-1; no definite D call. The CDR3 runs 14 residues. With 2 bases removed from V and 3 bases from J, the gap between germline ends came to 13 bases. CDR1 and CDR2 from the germline V gene are DFQATT and SNEGSKA (reference sequence). CDR3 sequence: CSARFAGKDTEAFF. For the CDR3, the DNA is TGCAGTGCTAGATTTGCGGGAAAGGACACTGAAGCTTTCTTT.

This clonotype has a count of ten or more. The chain couples TRBV28 to TRBJ2-1; TRBD2 agrees at 9 bases. Germline CDR1 and CDR2: MDHEN and SYDVKM. Losses at the gene ends were 9 bases for V and 5 bases for J; bases not matched to a gene: 8. The CDR3 length is 14 residues. The CDR3 nucleotides read TGTGCCAGTCGTCTGGGACTAGCTGACAATGAGCAGTTCTTC. Encoded protein: CASRLGLADNEQFF.

This clonotype was found many times. The J gene is TRBJ1-6, the V gene TRBV11-2, with TRBD1 matching over 10 bases. Germline-derived CDR1 and CDR2 are SGHAT and FQNNGV. The V segment lost 5 bases and the J segment 10 bases; nucleotides outside the gene matches: 11. The CDR3 consists of 16 residues. The CDR3 DNA reads TGTGCCAGCAGCCCCGAGACAGGGGGCGCAGGATCACCCCTCCACTTT. Translating it yields CASSPETGGAGSPLHF. Variable domain in full (rest from reference TRBV11-2 and TRBJ1-6): EAGVAQSPRYKIIEKRQSVAFWCNPISGHATLYWYQQILGQGPKLLIQFQNNGVVDDSQLPKDRFSAERLKGVDSTLKIQPAKLEDSAVYLCASSPETGGAGSPLHFGNGTRLTVT.

This clonotype was seen repeatedly, ten times or more. The chain uses TRBV4-2 and TRBJ2-1, with 8 bases matching TRBD2. Per the germline V gene, CDR1 is LGHNA and CDR2 is YNFKEQ. V shed 9 bases and J 0 bases; nucleotides not matched to a gene: 7. CDR3 length: 15 residues. CDR3 protein: CASQLAEDSYNEQFF. CDR3 nucleotide sequence: TGTGCCAGTCAACTAGCGGAGGACTCCTACAATGAGCAGTTCTTC.

The sample holds many counts of this clonotype. The rearrangement joins TRBV9 to TRBJ2-2, with D maybe TRBD2 (7 bases). Germline V CDR1 and CDR2: SGDLS, YYNGEE. This CDR3 is built from 15 residues. The germline V and J ends were trimmed by 3 bases and 6 bases, with 15 bases remaining between them. CDR3 amino acids: CASSEGGALAGELFF. CDR3 sequence (DNA): TGTGCCAGCAGCGAGGGGGGGGCTTTGGCCGGGGAGCTGTTTTTT.

Of note for this clonotype: A much larger clone sits a single nucleotide away, making a read error possible. The chain carries TRBV30 and TRBJ1-3; a possible D gene is TRBD1 (5 bases). V was pared by 4 bases and J by 1 base, with 5 bases between. The V gene's germline CDR1 is GTSNPN and CDR2 SVGIG (reference sequence). The CDR3 extends over 12 amino acids. CDR3 nucleotides: TGTGCCTGGAAGGGGTCTGGAAACACCATATATTTT. This encodes CAWKGSGNTIYF.

This clonotype was detected many times. The chain uses TRBV25-1 and TRBJ1-6, with TRBD1 matching 9 bases. The CDR3 totals 14 residues. The germline V gene has CDR1 MGHDK and CDR2 SYGVNS. V dropped 5 bases and J dropped 10; count of bases not matched to a gene: 6. CDR3 coding DNA: TGTGCCAGCAGTATAACAGGGGGCTCATCACCCCTCCACTTT. Translating gives CASSITGGSSPLHF.

The chain is built from TRBV7-9 and TRBJ1-2; possibly TRBD1 for D (5 bases). Germline values: CDR1 SEHNR, CDR2 FQNEAQ (reference sequence). The CDR3 runs to 10 residues. The V end lost 8 bases, the J end lost 4 bases, and 5 bases lay between the germline ends. CDR3 sequence reads: CASGTYGYTF. The CDR3, as DNA: TGTGCCAGCGGGACCTATGGCTACACCTTC.

The rearrangement joins TRBV18 to TRBJ1-5, with no clear D. Germline V gene sequence: CDR1 KGHSH, CDR2 LQKENI. Between the trimmed V and J ends, which lost 3 bases and 7 bases, there was a span of 16 bases. The CDR3 loop spans 15 amino acids. The CDR3 DNA follows: TGTGCCAGCTCACCTCAGACCCTTTTCGGGCAGCCCCAGCATTTT. This translates into CASSPQTLFGQPQHF.

This clonotype was seen repeatedly, ten times or more. The V gene is TRBV12-5, the J gene TRBJ1-5; D is unclear. Looked up from germline, CDR1 is LGHNT and CDR2 is FRNRAP. Between the trimmed V and J ends, which lost 4 bases and 10 bases, there was a span of 2 bases. The CDR3 is 9 residues long. Here the CDR3 reads CASGYPQHF. In DNA, the CDR3 is TGTGCTAGTGGTTATCCCCAGCATTTT.

The V call is TRBV6-1, the J call TRBJ1-1; D call uncertain. The germline V gene has CDR1 MNHNS and CDR2 SASEGT. This CDR3 is built from 13 residues. Trimming removed 7 bases from V and 5 bases from J, with 14 bases in between. The CDR3 sequence: CASIPQTGTEAFF. The CDR3 nucleotides read TGTGCCAGCATTCCTCAAACTGGAACTGAAGCTTTCTTT.

This clonotype occurred many times. The CDR3 sequence is CASTDRDHGEGETQYF. For the CDR3, the DNA is TGTGCCAGCACCGACCGGGACCACGGTGAGGGAGAGACCCAGTACTTC. V usage is TRBV12-3 or TRBV12-4 and J usage is TRBJ2-5; possibly TRBD1 or TRBD2 for D (5 bases each). This CDR3 spans 16 amino acids. The germline V and J ends were trimmed by 7 bases and 4 bases, with 22 bases remaining between them.

Turning to this clonotype: A read error is possible here, since a much larger clone lies one base away. The rearrangement uses TRBV10-3 and TRBJ2-1, with 10 bases matching TRBD2. Germline V gene data show CDR1 as ENHRY and CDR2 as SYGVKD. The V segment lost 2 bases and the J segment 10 bases; nucleotides outside the gene matches: 8. This CDR3 is built from 15 residues. As DNA, the CDR3 is TGTGCCATCAGTGAGGGGAGCGGGAGGGCCGAGGAGCAGTTCTTC. This translates into CAISEGSGRAEEQFF.

V is TRBV11-2 and J is TRBJ2-7; 7 nucleotides line up with TRBD1. The J segment lost 0 bases and the V segment lost 0 bases, leaving 5 bases of the junction unmatched. CDR1 is SGHAT and CDR2 is FQNNGV in the germline V gene. CDR3 size: 16 residues. The CDR3 region has the DNA TGTGCCAGCAGCTTAGAGGGACAGCGTAGCTCCTACGAGCAGTACTTC. This encodes CASSLEGQRSSYEQYF.

This clonotype was picked up many times. This chain links TRBV6-1 with TRBJ2-7; possible D gene TRBD1, 6 bases. Germline CDR1 MNHNS, CDR2 SASEGT. This CDR3 is built from 14 residues. V shed 7 bases and J shed 5 bases, with 18 bases lying between them. CDR3 in amino acids: CASTTQGSIHEQYF. Written as DNA, the CDR3 is TGTGCCAGCACAACTCAGGGGTCAATCCACGAGCAGTACTTC.

There are many counts of this clonotype. One end of the junction is discordant with germline, which a read error may explain. CDR3 DNA: TGTGCCAGCAGTTTAGGACGTCTGAACACTGAAGCTTTCTTT. Its protein is CASSLGRLNTEAFF. V gene TRBV7-2 combines with J gene TRBJ1-1; D is ambiguous. CDR1 is SGHTA and CDR2 is FQGNSA in the germline V gene. CDR3 length equals 14 residues. Combining the CDR3 with reference TRBV7-2 and TRBJ1-1 gives the whole variable domain GAGVSQSPSNKVTEKGKDVELRCDPISGHTALYWYRQSLGQGLEFLIYFQGNSAPDKSGLPSDRFSAERTGGSVSTLTIQRTQQEDSAVYLCASSLGRLNTEAFFGQGTRLTVV.

With respect to this clonotype: One end of the junction varies from germline; a read error may be responsible. The chain joins TRBV27 to TRBJ2-1; 12 bases fit TRBD2. Germline loops: CDR1 MNHEY, CDR2 SMNVEV (reference sequence). The CDR3 runs to 19 residues. The DNA for the CDR3 is TGTGGCAGCGCACGCGTCCTAGCGGGAGGGAGGGAATCCTACAGTGAGCAGTTCTTC. Encoded protein: CGSARVLAGGRESYSEQFF.

The table lists this clonotype with a few counts. The chain couples TRBV6-1 to TRBJ1-2, with D uncertain. The V gene lost 7 bases and the J gene lost 2 bases, with 11 bases spanning the gap. The CDR3 loop spans 13 amino acids. CDR1 is MNHNS and CDR2 is SASEGT in the germline V gene. Here the CDR3 DNA reads TGTGCCAGCACTTGGGTAAACAACTATGGCTACACCTTC. This encodes CASTWVNNYGYTF.